Listed below are T cell receptor beta chains from one sample, sequenced in a study of regulatory T cells in long-lasting Graves disease. TCRdb re-analysed the multiplex PCR reads in MiXCR, keeping a single row per CDR3 protein. The sample includes under 300,000 distinct CDR3 sequences, around 21% seen only once; the top ten take approximately 14%. The sequencing used peripheral blood mononuclear cells (PBMCs), collected at new diagnosis, from a patient treated with antithyroid drugs. The receptors derive from a female donor with Graves disease. Each CDR3 is given with its conserved first and last residue. D genes are given only for firm matches. Part of the rows lack a size; the others show once, few, many or a class for expanded clones.

abundance | j_gene | d_gene | v_gene | CDR3nt | CDR3aa
. | TRBJ1-1 | . | TRBV10-3 | TGTGCCACCCACGCCCGTGTCGCGGGGACTTTCTTT | CATHARVAGTFF
few | TRBJ1-6 | . | TRBV5-1 | TGCGCCAGCAGTGGACAGCTTGCTGATTCACCCCTCCACTTT | CASSGQLADSPLHF
many | TRBJ2-1 | . | TRBV7-3 | TGTGCCAGCAGCTTAGGGTCTACCAGCGATGAGCAGTTCTTC | CASSLGSTSDEQFF
few | TRBJ2-4 | TRBD1 | TRBV11-1 | TGTGCCAGCAGCTTAGACAGGGGCCCGGCCAAAAACATTCAGTACTTC | CASSLDRGPAKNIQYF
many | TRBJ2-5 | . | TRBV20-1 | TGCAGTGCTAGTGGGGGAGAGACCCAGTACTTC | CSASGGETQYF
. | TRBJ1-2 | . | TRBV12-3/TRBV12-4 | TGTGCCAGCAGTTTTAGCACAGGCCTCGGCGGCTACACCTTC | CASSFSTGLGGYTF
once | TRBJ2-6 | TRBD2 | TRBV20-1 | TGCAGTGCTACGACTAGCGGGGTCCACCGATCCGATGGGGCCAACGTCCTGACTTTC | CSATTSGVHRSDGANVLTF
many | TRBJ2-2 | TRBD2 | TRBV24-1 | TGTGCCACCTCCCTCGGACTAGCATCTGGCGGGGAGCTGTTTTTT | CATSLGLASGGELFF
many | TRBJ1-1 | . | TRBV7-9 | TGTGCCAGCAGCTTAGACAGGTCCACTGAAGCTTTCTTT | CASSLDRSTEAFF
many | TRBJ1-2 | . | TRBV3-1 | TGTGCCAGCAGGCCTTCCGGGACCGCGAGCGGCTATGGCTACACCTTC | CASRPSGTASGYGYTF
many | TRBJ2-3 | TRBD1 | TRBV6-5 | TGTGCCAGCAGTTACCGACGACAGGGTATGGATACGCAGTATTTT | CASSYRRQGMDTQYF
many | TRBJ1-3 | . | TRBV6-1 | TGTGCCAGCAGCCACGGGAAGTCGCCCGGAAACACCATATATTTT | CASSHGKSPGNTIYF
few | TRBJ1-6 | . | TRBV5-1 | TGCGCCAGCGCTCCCCTAGGGAACAATTCACCCCTCCACTTT | CASAPLGNNSPLHF
. | TRBJ1-5 | . | TRBV5-5 | TGTGCCAGCAGTCGCAGGGAGTCTGGGAATCAGCCCCAGCATTTT | CASSRRESGNQPQHF
many | TRBJ1-4 | . | TRBV27 | TGTGCCAGCAGTTTCAGGGAGCGTGAAAAACTGTTTTTT | CASSFREREKLFF
many | TRBJ2-6 | . | TRBV2 | TGTGCCAGCTGCCGGGCCCTTATGGGGTCTGGGGCCAACGTCCTGACTTTC | CASCRALMGSGANVLTF
. | TRBJ2-1 | TRBD1 | TRBV7-6 | TGTGCCAGCAGCTATGTCCCGGGACAGAGCTCCTACAATGAGCAGTTCTTC | CASSYVPGQSSYNEQFF
. | TRBJ1-2 | . | TRBV7-9 | TGTGCCAGCAGTCCCGCCGCACTTTCGGCGGCTAACTATGGCTACACCTTC | CASSPAALSAANYGYTF
many | TRBJ2-1 | . | TRBV5-1 | TGTGCCAGCAGCTTGACCCCGAGGGATGAGCAGTTCTTC | CASSLTPRDEQFF
many | TRBJ1-6 | . | TRBV20-1 | TGCAGTGCTAGAGATCAGGCCACTAGCTCCTATAATTCACCCCTCCACTTT | CSARDQATSSYNSPLHF
many | TRBJ1-5 | . | TRBV19 | TGTGCCTCTGGGGCAGGGTCAATAGGTAGCAATCAGCCCCAGCATTTT | CASGAGSIGSNQPQHF
many | TRBJ2-7 | . | TRBV18 | TGTGCCAGCTCACCCTTGGACGAGCAGTACTTC | CASSPLDEQYF
. | TRBJ2-3 | TRBD2 | TRBV20-1 | TGCAGTGCTAGTGGAGCGGGGAGCACAGATACGCAGTATTTT | CSASGAGSTDTQYF
many | TRBJ1-1 | TRBD1 | TRBV20-1 | TGCAGTGCTACCGACAGGGGGTTGACTGAAGCTTTCTTT | CSATDRGLTEAFF
many | TRBJ1-3 | . | TRBV20-1 | TGCAGTGCTAGAGGCGGTCGCTATCGGAACCGGTCTTCTACTGGAAACACCATATATTTT | CSARGGRYRNRSSTGNTIYF
many | TRBJ2-5 | . | TRBV6-1 | TGTGCCAGCAGTGACCGCCAATTCGGGACCTCGTACCAAGAGACCCAGTACTTC | CASSDRQFGTSYQETQYF
few | TRBJ2-5 | TRBD1 | TRBV20-1 | TGCAGTGCTAGAGATCCCCGCCAGGGGGCGAAGGAGACCCAGTACTTC | CSARDPRQGAKETQYF
many | TRBJ2-1 | . | TRBV6-1 | TGTGCCAGCAACGAGTACAATGAGCAGTTCTTC | CASNEYNEQFF
few | TRBJ2-7 | . | TRBV10-3 | TGTGCCATCAGTGTAAGGCAGAGCTCCTACGAGCAGTACTTC | CAISVRQSSYEQYF
many | TRBJ2-3 | . | TRBV20-1 | TGCAGTGCTAGCGACCAAAAGGGGGAGGCGCAGTATTTT | CSASDQKGEAQYF
many | TRBJ2-3 | . | TRBV7-2 | TGTGCCAGCAGCAGCACAGATACGCAGTATTTT | CASSSTDTQYF
many | TRBJ2-5 | TRBD2 | TRBV20-1 | TGCAGTGCTAAAGATGAGTTGGCGGGGGAGTACCAAGAGACCCAGTACTTC | CSAKDELAGEYQETQYF
many | TRBJ1-2 | . | TRBV5-1 | TGCGCCAGCAGCTCCAGCGGGACCGCTTATGGCTACACCTTC | CASSSSGTAYGYTF
many | TRBJ2-1 | TRBD1 | TRBV3-1 | TGTGCCAGCGGGGACAGGGGGAATGAGCAGTTCTTC | CASGDRGNEQFF
many | TRBJ2-1 | TRBD2 | TRBV6-2/TRBV6-3 | TGTGCCAGCAGTTCGACTAGCGGGGGGTGGAATGAGCAGTTCTTC | CASSSTSGGWNEQFF
. | TRBJ2-5 | . | TRBV11-2 | TGTGCCAGCAGCCTCACAGGGAAGGTCGAGACCCAGTACTTC | CASSLTGKVETQYF
many | TRBJ2-7 | . | TRBV7-2 | TGTGCCAGCAGCTCCTTAATGGCCTCGGACGAGCAGTACTTC | CASSSLMASDEQYF
many | TRBJ1-5 | TRBD1 | TRBV30 | TGTGCCTGGAGTGTCGGACAGGGAAGGAATCAGCCCCAGCATTTT | CAWSVGQGRNQPQHF
. | TRBJ1-3 | . | TRBV14 | TGTGCCAGCAGCCACTGGGGGTCCCGCTCTGGAAACACCATATATTTT | CASSHWGSRSGNTIYF
many | TRBJ1-4 | TRBD1 | TRBV28 | TGTGCCAGCAGACTACAGGGGGTGGGTGAAAAACTGTTTTTT | CASRLQGVGEKLFF
many | TRBJ1-2 | TRBD1 | TRBV20-1 | TGCAGTGGCCGCCGGGACAGGGGCGGCTACACCTTC | CSGRRDRGGYTF
many | TRBJ2-3 | . | TRBV28 | TGTGCCAGCAGTTCCCTGACACCAGATACGCAGTATTTT | CASSSLTPDTQYF
. | TRBJ1-6 | TRBD1 | TRBV6-1 | TGTGCCAGCAGCGGGGGACAGGGAATTTCACCCCTCCACTTT | CASSGGQGISPLHF
many | TRBJ1-6 | . | TRBV6-1 | TGTGCCAGCAGTGAATTGGGGGGCGCCTCCTATAATTCACCCCTCCACTTT | CASSELGGASYNSPLHF
. | TRBJ2-1 | TRBD2 | TRBV7-2 | TGTGCCAGCAGCTTGGCGGGGGGGCCGTTTGTACAGTTCTTC | CASSLAGGPFVQFF
. | TRBJ2-1 | TRBD2 | TRBV10-2 | TGCGCCAGCAGTGACTCTCCGGGACTAGCCAAGAATGAGCAGTTCTTC | CASSDSPGLAKNEQFF
few | TRBJ2-2 | . | TRBV6-4 | TGTGCCAGCAGTTCAAAGCAGGGTCCCGGGGAGCTGTTTTTT | CASSSKQGPGELFF
many | TRBJ1-4 | . | TRBV20-1 | TGCAGTGCAGCCGCAGGGCCTAATGAAAAACTGTTTTTT | CSAAAGPNEKLFF
many | TRBJ2-5 | TRBD1 | TRBV10-3 | TGTGCCATCAGAACGGGACAGAGCAAAGAGACCCAGTACTTC | CAIRTGQSKETQYF
many | TRBJ2-7 | TRBD1 | TRBV20-1 | TGCAGTGCTAGTAAGGGCGGGACAGGGGCCTCCTACGAGCAGTACTTC | CSASKGGTGASYEQYF
many | TRBJ2-5 | TRBD2 | TRBV28 | TGTGCCAGCAGTTTAAAGGAGGGCGGGGGTTTACAAGAGACCCAGTACTTC | CASSLKEGGGLQETQYF
. | TRBJ1-2 | TRBD1 | TRBV12-3/TRBV12-4 | TGTGCCAGCAGCCCTACAGGGGGCAGCTATGGCTACACCTTC | CASSPTGGSYGYTF
many | TRBJ2-7 | . | TRBV3-1 | TGTGCCAGCACCTTCGGACGGGGAGCGGCCTACGAGCAGTACTTC | CASTFGRGAAYEQYF
few | TRBJ2-7 | . | TRBV6-2/TRBV6-3 | TGTGCCAGCAGGCTCAGGGGCTCTACCTACGAGCAGTACTTC | CASRLRGSTYEQYF
many | TRBJ2-3 | TRBD2 | TRBV20-1 | TGCAGTGCTAGCGCCAGCGGGGATAGCACAGATACGCAGTATTTT | CSASASGDSTDTQYF
many | TRBJ2-1 | . | TRBV5-1 | TGCGCCAGCAGCTCAGGAGAAGCGAACAATGAGCAGTTCTTC | CASSSGEANNEQFF
once | TRBJ2-7 | . | TRBV2 | TGTGCCAGCAGTCAGGCTACCTACGAGCAGTACTTC | CASSQATYEQYF
many | TRBJ2-7 | TRBD1 | TRBV6-2/TRBV6-3 | TGTGCCAGCAGGGGGACAGGGACCGACGAGCAGTACTTC | CASRGTGTDEQYF